This TCR beta chain was sequenced during a study of T cell changes during pregnancy in multiple sclerosis. Trimming shortened V by 6 bases and J by 4 bases, and 12 bases separated the two germline ends. The CDR3 is 14 amino acids. Germline V lookup: CDR1 MNHNY, CDR2 SVGAGI (reference sequence). Sequencing used immunoSEQ multiplex PCR; TCRdb keeps in-frame clones, though not all of them. Of 55,000 to 95,000 clones listed, more than 90% are singletons. The rearrangement uses TRBV6-6 and TRBJ1-4; tentatively, D is TRBD1 (6 bases). The sample in question was peripheral blood, obtained in the second trimester of pregnancy. The receptor's source is a female donor in good health, enrolled as a control in a pregnancy study. CDR3 DNA sequence: TGTGCCAGCAGCTCCGGACAGAGTAATGAAAAACTGTTTTTT. Its translation is CASSSGQSNEKLFF.